This is a list of T cell receptor beta chains from one sample in a study of blood T cell repertoires in COVID-19. Profiled with immunoSEQ multiplex PCR; TCRdb holds only in-frame clones, not every one. The data show 410,000 or so clones, about 91% seen once. The specimen was peripheral blood. These receptor sequences come from a woman aged 40 to 55 with COVID-19, enrolled during active disease. Each CDR3 is given with its conserved first and last residue. The D gene is left open where the match is weak. The size entry is marked missing in some rows and otherwise reads once, few, many or a size class.

V: TRBV27; D: TRBD1; J: TRBJ1-6; size: NA; CDR3: CASRYIRTGTNSPLHF; DNA: TGTGCCAGCAGATACATTAGGACAGGGACGAATTCACCCCTCCACTTT
V: TRBV9; D: TRBD1; J: TRBJ1-1; size: NA; CDR3: CASSPLGQGGETEAFF; DNA: TGTGCCAGCAGCCCATTAGGACAGGGGGGTGAGACTGAAGCTTTCTTT
V: TRBV27; D: TRBD2; J: TRBJ2-2; size: NA; CDR3: CASRDLKLAGGPRATGELFF; DNA: TGTGCCAGCAGGGACCTAAAACTAGCGGGAGGGCCCCGTGCCACCGGGGAGCTGTTTTTT
V: TRBV5-1; D: TRBD1; J: TRBJ2-4; size: NA; CDR3: CASSVELRTGNIQYF; DNA: TGCGCCAGCAGCGTGGAGTTAAGGACAGGGAACATTCAGTACTTC
V: TRBV27; D: NA; J: TRBJ1-1; size: NA; CDR3: CASSFSGEAWGNTEAFF; DNA: TGTGCCAGCAGTTTCTCCGGGGAGGCATGGGGGAACACTGAAGCTTTCTTT
V: TRBV6-1; D: NA; J: TRBJ1-1; size: NA; CDR3: CASSSRTNTEAFF; DNA: TGTGCCAGCAGTTCCAGGACAAACACTGAAGCTTTCTTT
V: TRBV28; D: TRBD1; J: TRBJ1-6; size: NA; CDR3: CASSHTSGGSPLHF; DNA: TGTGCCAGCAGTCATACCTCAGGGGGCTCACCCCTCCACTTT
V: TRBV20-1; D: TRBD1; J: TRBJ2-2; size: NA; CDR3: CSASTGGEDAGELFF; DNA: TGCAGTGCGAGTACAGGGGGCGAGGATGCCGGGGAGCTGTTTTTT
V: TRBV6-2/TRBV6-3; D: TRBD1; J: TRBJ1-2; size: NA; CDR3: CASSFRTGNYGYTF; DNA: TGTGCCAGCAGTTTCAGGACAGGGAACTATGGCTACACCTTC
V: TRBV11-2; D: TRBD2; J: TRBJ2-7; size: NA; CDR3: CASSLAPGLAGIYEQYF; DNA: TGTGCCAGCAGCTTAGCCCCGGGACTAGCGGGAATTTACGAGCAGTACTTC
V: TRBV10-2; D: NA; J: TRBJ1-4; size: NA; CDR3: CASSESTAKLFF; DNA: TGCGCCAGCAGTGAGTCGACTGCAAAACTGTTTTTT
V: TRBV12-3/TRBV12-4; D: NA; J: TRBJ2-5; size: NA; CDR3: CASSLLAETQYF; DNA: TGTGCCAGCAGTCTCCTCGCGGAGACCCAGTACTTC
V: TRBV18; D: NA; J: TRBJ2-7; size: NA; CDR3: CASSPLSGESYEQYF; DNA: TGTGCCAGCTCACCCTTATCAGGGGAGTCCTACGAGCAGTACTTC
V: TRBV14; D: NA; J: TRBJ2-7; size: NA; CDR3: CASSQERGPFGEQYF; DNA: TGTGCCAGCAGCCAAGAGCGGGGGCCGTTCGGCGAGCAGTACTTC
V: TRBV4-2; D: NA; J: TRBJ1-1; size: NA; CDR3: CASSQVELNTEAFF; DNA: TGTGCCAGCAGCCAAGTCGAGTTGAACACTGAAGCTTTCTTT
V: TRBV10-3; D: TRBD1; J: TRBJ2-5; size: NA; CDR3: CATKGQLQGVETQYF; DNA: TGTGCCACGAAGGGCCAACTACAGGGGGTGGAGACCCAGTACTTC
V: TRBV4-3; D: NA; J: TRBJ1-5; size: NA; CDR3: CASSQAMGRDNQPQHF; DNA: TGCGCCAGCAGCCAAGCGATGGGGCGCGACAATCAGCCCCAGCATTTT
V: TRBV7-8; D: NA; J: TRBJ2-7; size: once; CDR3: CASSLVTGLGYEQYF; DNA: TGTGCCAGCAGCTTAGTTACGGGATTGGGCTACGAGCAGTACTTC
V: TRBV5-4; D: NA; J: TRBJ2-5; size: NA; CDR3: CASSPGQETQYF; DNA: TGTGCCAGCAGCCCAGGCCAAGAGACCCAGTACTTC
V: TRBV27; D: TRBD1; J: TRBJ1-4; size: NA; CDR3: CATRQGTGGEKLFF; DNA: TGTGCCACCAGACAGGGGACAGGGGGTGAAAAACTGTTTTTT
V: TRBV4-3; D: TRBD1; J: TRBJ2-2; size: NA; CDR3: CASSQDLSGDRGRSGELFF; DNA: TGCGCCAGCAGCCAAGATTTGAGTGGGGACAGGGGGCGTTCCGGGGAGCTGTTTTTT
V: TRBV18; D: NA; J: TRBJ2-5; size: NA; CDR3: CASSWGRGREETQYF; DNA: TGTGCCAGCTCCTGGGGCCGCGGACGGGAAGAGACCCAGTACTTC
V: TRBV10-3; D: NA; J: TRBJ2-5; size: NA; CDR3: CAISESLAQETQYF; DNA: TGTGCCATCAGTGAGTCCCTAGCCCAAGAGACCCAGTACTTC
V: TRBV7-2; D: NA; J: TRBJ2-7; size: NA; CDR3: CASSLLQGVYEQYF; DNA: TGTGCCAGCAGCTTACTACAGGGAGTCTACGAGCAGTACTTC
V: TRBV27; D: NA; J: TRBJ1-5; size: NA; CDR3: CASSLSGMISGAQPQHF; DNA: TGTGCCAGCAGTTTATCCGGTATGATCTCAGGGGCTCAGCCCCAGCATTTT
V: TRBV2; D: NA; J: TRBJ2-3; size: NA; CDR3: CASSERADTDTQYF; DNA: TGTGCCAGCAGTGAGCGTGCGGACACAGATACGCAGTATTTT
V: TRBV18; D: NA; J: TRBJ1-1; size: NA; CDR3: CASSPGRLNAEAFF; DNA: TGTGCCAGCTCACCAGGCAGGCTGAACGCTGAAGCTTTCTTT
V: TRBV28; D: NA; J: TRBJ1-4; size: NA; CDR3: CASARPLQVLFF; DNA: TGTGCCAGCGCTAGGCCCCTTCAAGTACTGTTTTTT
V: TRBV19; D: TRBD1; J: TRBJ1-6; size: NA; CDR3: CASSLAARRTGGNSPLHF; DNA: TGTGCCAGTAGTTTGGCTGCCCGGCGGACAGGGGGAAATTCACCCCTCCACTTT
V: TRBV19; D: NA; J: TRBJ1-4; size: NA; CDR3: CASSTGERGNEKLFF; DNA: TGTGCCAGTAGTACGGGGGAGAGGGGTAATGAAAAACTGTTTTTT
V: TRBV27; D: NA; J: TRBJ2-3; size: once; CDR3: CASSFRDRTDTQYF; DNA: TGTGCCAGCAGTTTCCGGGATCGCACAGATACGCAGTATTTT
V: TRBV29-1; D: NA; J: TRBJ1-2; size: once; CDR3: CSAGSRGQNGYTF; DNA: TGCAGCGCGGGGTCTAGGGGACAAAATGGCTACACCTTC
V: TRBV7-6; D: NA; J: TRBJ2-1; size: NA; CDR3: CASSLLGPSYNEQFF; DNA: TGTGCCAGCAGCTTACTGGGGCCCTCCTACAATGAGCAGTTCTTC
V: TRBV2; D: TRBD1; J: TRBJ2-5; size: NA; CDR3: CASSGQGQETQYF; DNA: TGTGCCAGCAGCGGACAGGGCCAAGAGACCCAGTACTTC
V: TRBV29-1; D: NA; J: TRBJ1-2; size: many; CDR3: CSVDNNYGYTF; DNA: TGCAGCGTTGACAATAACTATGGCTACACCTTC
V: TRBV6-6; D: TRBD2; J: TRBJ2-5; size: NA; CDR3: CASSPSSPGLAVRQTQYF; DNA: TGTGCCAGCAGTCCATCTTCCCCGGGACTAGCGGTTCGGCAGACCCAGTACTTC
V: TRBV28; D: NA; J: TRBJ1-1; size: NA; CDR3: CASSMTGYTEAFF; DNA: TGTGCCAGCAGCATGACAGGCTACACTGAAGCTTTCTTT
V: TRBV19; D: TRBD1; J: TRBJ1-1; size: NA; CDR3: CASSILRDRGSGTEAFF; DNA: TGTGCCAGTAGTATACTTCGGGACAGGGGTTCGGGCACTGAAGCTTTCTTT
V: TRBV7-2; D: TRBD1; J: TRBJ1-6; size: NA; CDR3: CASSRDSSYNSPLHF; DNA: TGTGCCAGCAGCCGGGACAGCTCCTATAATTCACCCCTCCACTTT
V: TRBV7-2; D: NA; J: TRBJ1-5; size: NA; CDR3: CASSFPGQPQHF; DNA: TGTGCCAGCAGCTTCCCGGGTCAGCCCCAGCATTTT
V: TRBV6-5; D: NA; J: TRBJ1-1; size: once; CDR3: CASTSGDQSEAFF; DNA: TGTGCCAGCACATCGGGGGATCAGTCTGAAGCTTTCTTT
V: TRBV28; D: NA; J: TRBJ2-7; size: once; CDR3: CASSLVGQLNEQYF; DNA: TGTGCCAGCAGTTTAGTTGGGCAACTTAACGAGCAGTACTTC
V: TRBV11-1; D: TRBD2; J: TRBJ2-7; size: NA; CDR3: CASSRGLAGTEEQYF; DNA: TGTGCCAGCAGCCGGGGACTAGCGGGGACCGAGGAGCAGTACTTC
V: TRBV14; D: TRBD1; J: TRBJ1-2; size: once; CDR3: CASSQGQGGYGYTF; DNA: TGTGCCAGCAGCCAAGGACAGGGAGGCTATGGCTACACCTTC
V: TRBV7-2; D: TRBD2; J: TRBJ2-1; size: NA; CDR3: CATSPTSGGLGEQFF; DNA: TGTGCCACCAGCCCCACTAGCGGGGGCCTCGGTGAGCAGTTCTTC
V: TRBV2; D: NA; J: TRBJ2-1; size: NA; CDR3: CANKDGQSDLHFF; DNA: TGTGCCAACAAAGATGGACAGAGTGATTTGCATTTCTTC
V: TRBV13; D: TRBD2; J: TRBJ2-1; size: NA; CDR3: CASSLGRGGMLNEQFF; DNA: TGTGCCAGCAGCTTAGGCCGCGGGGGGATGCTGAATGAGCAGTTCTTC
V: TRBV20-1; D: NA; J: TRBJ1-1; size: once; CDR3: CSASPRALNTEAFF; DNA: TGCAGTGCTAGTCCGAGGGCCTTGAACACTGAAGCTTTCTTT
V: TRBV9; D: TRBD1; J: TRBJ1-1; size: NA; CDR3: CASSADRGGRMGTEAFF; DNA: TGTGCCAGCAGCGCGGACAGGGGCGGGCGTATGGGCACTGAAGCTTTCTTT
V: TRBV14; D: TRBD1; J: TRBJ1-1; size: NA; CDR3: CASSLRTGMNTEAFF; DNA: TGTGCCAGCAGCCTCCGGACAGGGATGAACACTGAAGCTTTCTTT